This TCR beta chain was observed in a study of identical twins. MiXCR, run by TCRdb on the 5' RACE reads, gives a single entry per CDR3 protein. The sample has 700,000 or so distinct CDR3 sequences; more than 6.5% are singletons. These data also formed part of another study, on yellow fever vaccine responses in identical twins.

The TCR was taken from a woman between 18 and 29 years old in good health. The sample taken for sequencing was PBMCs.

CDR3 sequence (DNA): TGTGCCAGCAGCGCCACCTCGGGACTAGCGGGAGTACGTGAGCAGTTCTTC. Translation gives CASSATSGLAGVREQFF. The V gene is TRBV6-2 or TRBV6-3, the J gene TRBJ2-1; 14 nucleotides line up with TRBD2. Germline CDR1 reads MNHEY; CDR2 reads SVGEGT. This CDR3 spans 17 amino acids. V dropped 6 bases and J dropped 9; count of bases not matched to a gene: 13.